Each of the 26 T cell receptor beta chains below was sequenced from the same sample in a study of blood T cell repertoires in COVID-19. The method was immunoSEQ multiplex PCR; TCRdb's version includes in-frame clones alone and lacks a portion of them. This table holds hundreds of thousands of clones, roughly 80% found once. Sequencing was done on a sample of PBMCs or T cells enriched from blood (not recorded which). All receptors come from a man aged 35-49 years who had been exposed to COVID-19.

The rearrangement joins TRBV2 to TRBJ1-2; D unresolved. Germline V gene lookup returns CDR1 SNHLY and CDR2 FYNNEI. The CDR3 has 15 amino acids. V lost 3 bases to trimming and J lost 5 bases, with 16 bases between them. CDR3 sequence reads: CASSDPLNFPYGYTF. Here the CDR3 DNA reads TGTGCCAGCAGTGACCCCCTAAATTTCCCATATGGCTACACCTTC.

The count of this clone is one. This sequence joins TRBV6-5 and TRBJ1-1; D gene unclear. Per the germline V gene, CDR1 is MNHEY and CDR2 is SVGAGI. The CDR3 extends over 13 amino acids. V shed 5 bases and J shed 3 bases, with 10 bases lying between them. The CDR3 nucleotides are TGTGCCAGCAGTATAAGAACAGACACTGAAGCTTTCTTT. Residues: CASSIRTDTEAFF.

CDR3 loop: CASSSTIVLTSGAANEQFF. CDR3 in DNA: TGTGCCAGCAGTTCCACGATCGTGCTAACTAGCGGGGCTGCCAATGAGCAGTTCTTC. V usage is TRBV6-2 or TRBV6-3 and J usage is TRBJ2-1, with TRBD2 identical over 10 bases. There are 19 residues in the CDR3. The junction had 18 bases not matched to a gene; V was cut back by 4 bases and J by 6 bases. Germline V lookup: CDR1 MNHEY, CDR2 SVGEGT.

The chain joins TRBV18 to TRBJ2-7; D is possibly TRBD2 (5 bases). Germline-derived CDR1 and CDR2 are KGHSH and LQKENI. The CDR3 spans 13 residues. The germline V and J ends were trimmed by 7 bases and 0 bases, with 10 bases remaining between them. CDR3 amino acids: CASCRDYSYEQYF. As DNA, the CDR3 is TGTGCCAGCTGTCGCGACTACTCCTACGAGCAGTACTTC.

The chain links TRBV10-3 to TRBJ2-3; D unclear. V shed 0 bases and J shed 6 bases, with 7 bases lying between them. Looked up from germline, CDR1 is ENHRY and CDR2 is SYGVKD. The CDR3 length is 13 residues. The CDR3 DNA reads as TGTGCCATCAGTGAGTCTTCGTCGGATACGCAGTATTTT. It encodes CAISESSSDTQYF.

The chain recombines TRBV10-3 with TRBJ1-2; D is unresolved. Trimming cost V 2 bases and J 5 bases, with 15 bases left between them. In germline, CDR1 is ENHRY, CDR2 SYGVKD. This CDR3 is built from 15 residues. Here the CDR3 reads CAISEPSSGKYGYTF. CDR3 bases: TGTGCCATCAGTGAGCCTTCGAGCGGGAAATATGGCTACACCTTC.

The chain employs TRBV19 and TRBJ2-2; D unresolved. Per germline, CDR1 LNHDA and CDR2 SQIVND (reference sequence). The germline V and J ends were trimmed by 1 base and 7 bases, with 10 bases remaining between them. This CDR3 has 14 residues. In nucleotides, the CDR3 is TGTGCCAGTAGTATAGGCGGCCTTAACGGGGAGCTGTTTTTT. Protein: CASSIGGLNGELFF.

The V and J genes are TRBV19 and TRBJ2-7; 10 bases are shared with TRBD2. Germline values: CDR1 LNHDA, CDR2 SQIVND (reference sequence). J gave up 5 bases and V 4 bases, and 8 bases lay outside the gene matches. The CDR3 consists of 15 residues. The CDR3 region is CASSRLAGASHEQYF. CDR3 DNA sequence: TGTGCCAGTAGTAGGCTAGCGGGAGCATCCCACGAGCAGTACTTC.

This clone was recorded only once. The J gene is TRBJ1-2, the V gene TRBV30; D might be TRBD1 (6 bases). Germline values: CDR1 GTSNPN, CDR2 SVGIG (reference sequence). The CDR3 covers 16 residues. V shed 3 bases and J shed 2 bases, with 19 bases lying between them. DNA for the CDR3: TGTGCCTGGAGGAGCCCCCGGGCAGGGGAAAACTATGGCTACACCTTC. Translation gives CAWRSPRAGENYGYTF.

The sample holds a few counts of this clone. The CDR3 bases are TGTGCCAGCAGCAAAAGGAGGACCTTCCAGCCCCAGCATTTT. Translated, it gives CASSKRRTFQPQHF. The chain recombines TRBV21-1 with TRBJ1-5. TRBV21-1 is a pseudogene locus. This CDR3 has 14 residues.

The J gene is TRBJ2-1, the V gene TRBV9; TRBD2 matches at 7 bases. Germline V gives CDR1 SGDLS, CDR2 YYNGEE. The CDR3 sequence is 17 residues long. V lost 0 bases and J lost 1; bases outside the gene matches: 7. DNA for the CDR3: TGTGCCAGCAGCGTAGCCTTAGCGGGCCGATCCTACAATGAGCAGTTCTTC. Translation: CASSVALAGRSYNEQFF.

This chain uses TRBV6-2 or TRBV6-3 with TRBJ2-7, with a weak D call TRBD2 (6 bases). Germline-derived CDR1 and CDR2 are MNHEY and SVGEGT. The V and J ends lost 0 bases and 4 bases respectively, with 10 bases between them. The CDR3 totals 14 residues. CDR3 protein: CASSYSFREYEQYF. CDR3 nucleotide sequence: TGTGCCAGCAGTTACTCGTTCCGGGAGTACGAGCAGTACTTC.

This rearrangement joins TRBV9 to TRBJ2-1, with TRBD1 matching over 9 bases. Germline values: CDR1 SGDLS, CDR2 YYNGEE. CDR3 size: 14 residues. V lost 4 bases, J lost 12 bases, and 11 bases stayed unmatched. The CDR3 coding sequence is TGTGCCAGCAGCACGATAGATGGACAGGGGCGGCAGTTCTTC. Translating it yields CASSTIDGQGRQFF.

This clone appeared a few times. The gene calls are TRBV2 and TRBJ1-3; D ambiguous. This CDR3 region has 14 residues. The germline gives CDR1 SNHLY, CDR2 FYNNEI. V shed 0 bases and J shed 2 bases, with 5 bases lying between them. The CDR3 bases are TGTGCCAGCAGTGAAGCGCGCACTGGAAACACCATATATTTT. Translating it yields CASSEARTGNTIYF.

J is TRBJ2-7 and V is TRBV3-1 (or the pseudogene TRBV3-2), with D possibly being TRBD2 (5 bases). V dropped 4 bases and J dropped 1 base, with 11 bases sitting between them. Germline-derived CDR1 and CDR2 are LGHDT and YNNKEL (reference sequence). The CDR3 covers 14 residues. CDR3 bases: TGTGCCAGCAGCCTAACTAGGGTATCCTACGAGCAGTACTTC. Translated: CASSLTRVSYEQYF.

V usage is TRBV7-8 and J usage is TRBJ1-2; maybe TRBD1 (5 bases). From germline, CDR1 is SGHVS and CDR2 FQNEAQ. The CDR3 is 13 amino acids. Trimming took off 4 bases at V and 7 bases at J, with 13 bases between the two ends. This CDR3 is CASSSGGGTGYTF. As DNA, the CDR3 is TGTGCCAGCAGCTCGGGCGGGGGTACTGGCTACACCTTC.

J is TRBJ2-7 and V is TRBV4-1, with D uncertain. CDR3 size: 12 residues. The V gene's germline CDR1 is MGHRA and CDR2 YSYEKL. Deletions cut 4 bases from V and 3 bases from J, with 7 bases between. Written as DNA, the CDR3 is TGCGCCAGCAGCCCCTCCCGCTACGAGCAGTACTTC. This sequence encodes CASSPSRYEQYF.

The sample holds one count of this clone. J is TRBJ1-6 and V is TRBV7-6, with unresolved D. The germline V and J ends were trimmed by 4 bases and 10 bases, with 14 bases remaining between them. The CDR3 spans 14 residues. The V gene's germline CDR1 is SGHVS and CDR2 FNYEAQ. CDR3: CASSSLEAQSPLHF. The CDR3 region has the DNA TGTGCCAGCAGCTCCCTTGAGGCCCAGTCACCCCTCCACTTT.

The V gene is TRBV7-9, the J gene TRBJ2-7, with 10 nucleotides matching TRBD1. The V and J ends lost 2 bases and 5 bases, in that order; junction bases with no gene match: 9. The CDR3 runs 16 residues. From germline, CDR1 is SEHNR and CDR2 FQNEAQ (reference sequence). The CDR3 DNA reads TGTGCCAGCAGCTTAACCCCGGGACAGGGGAGTGACGAGCAGTACTTC. Translated: CASSLTPGQGSDEQYF.

V gene TRBV7-8 combines with J gene TRBJ1-5; D is perhaps TRBD1 (5 bases). V lost 4 bases to trimming and J lost 5 bases, with 12 bases between them. This CDR3 is built from 14 residues. Germline V gene lookup returns CDR1 SGHVS and CDR2 FQNEAQ. The CDR3: CASSSDGGYQPQHF. CDR3 bases: TGTGCCAGCAGCTCTGACGGGGGGTATCAGCCCCAGCATTTT.

J is TRBJ1-5 and V is TRBV19; weak D call: TRBD1 (5 bases). With 9 bases removed from V and 5 bases from J, the gap between germline ends came to 14 bases. Germline V lookup: CDR1 LNHDA, CDR2 SQIVND (reference sequence). The CDR3 length is 13 residues. In DNA, the CDR3 is TGTGCCAGCATGGGGCTAATTTATCAGCCCCAGCATTTT. It codes for CASMGLIYQPQHF.

J is TRBJ2-5 and V is TRBV12-3 or TRBV12-4, with a weak D call TRBD1 (5 bases). V lost 6 bases, J lost 3 bases, and 11 bases lay in between. The CDR3 sequence is 13 residues long. The CDR3 loop is CASSPGLEETQYF. CDR3 bases: TGTGCCAGCAGCCCAGGGCTCGAAGAGACCCAGTACTTC.

This chain connects TRBV2 to TRBJ1-2, with D perhaps matching TRBD1 (5 bases). CDR3 length: 13 amino acids. Per the germline V gene, CDR1 is SNHLY and CDR2 is FYNNEI. With 6 bases removed from V and 3 bases from J, the gap between germline ends came to 11 bases. The CDR3 is CASRVDSDYGYTF. The DNA of the CDR3 is TGTGCCAGCAGGGTAGACAGCGACTATGGCTACACCTTC. Together with reference TRBV2 and TRBJ1-2, the CDR3 gives the full variable domain: EPEVTQTPSHQVTQMGQEVILRCVPISNHLYFYWYRQILGQKVEFLVSFYNNEISEKSEIFDDQFSVERPDGSNFTLKIRSTKLEDSAMYFCASRVDSDYGYTFGSGTRLTVV.

The V call is TRBV7-2, the J call TRBJ1-3; 7 positions match TRBD1. Looked up from germline, CDR1 is SGHTA and CDR2 is FQGNSA. V shed 7 bases, J shed 4 bases, and the junction held 7 bases outside the gene matches. CDR3 size: 14 residues. The CDR3 DNA sequence: TGTGCCAGCACCGCGCAGGGGGAGGGAAACACCATATATTTT. It yields the protein CASTAQGEGNTIYF.

V gene TRBV6-5 combines with J gene TRBJ2-7, with 7 bases matching TRBD1. Germline-derived CDR1 and CDR2 are MNHEY and SVGAGI. Unmatched junction bases numbered 8, after V lost 0 bases and J lost 3 bases. The CDR3 is 16 amino acids. CDR3 coding DNA: TGTGCCAGCAGTTACTCGGCCGGGACAGACAACTACGAGCAGTACTTC. Encoded protein: CASSYSAGTDNYEQYF.

Details on this clone: The same CDR3 also results from other DNA sequences found in this sample. This chain connects TRBV12-3 or TRBV12-4 to TRBJ2-5; no reliable D call. V was pared by 2 bases and J by 5 bases, with 3 bases between. This CDR3 region has 11 residues. CDR3 in DNA: TGTGCCAGCAGTTTACTCGAGACCCAGTACTTC. Residues: CASSLLETQYF.